Its frequency marks the clone carrying this T cell receptor beta chain as medium-sized (0.01 to 0.1%). Antigen unknown. TRB was amplified by touch-down multiplex PCR, primer pools A and B combined. TCRdb reanalyzed the multiplex PCR reads and collapses them to one entry per CDR3 protein, without DNA. The sample features over 10,000 distinct CDR3 sequences, with around 3% in its top ten. Each sample's input was roughly 230 ng genomic DNA, 38,000 or so genome equivalents. The CDR3 is made up of 13 amino acids. The germline V gene encodes CDR1 MNHNY and CDR2 SVGAGI (reference sequence). This entry belongs to a study of T cell clusters in autoimmune cytopenias. Study outcomes and limitations: Primary autoimmune cytopenia patients seemingly lacked the physiological T cell clusters found in healthy donors.

The specimen sequenced was peripheral blood. The chain employs TRBV6-6 and TRBJ2-7; TCRdb reports TRBD1, a call that lacks DNA to check it against. This receptor was taken from a human donor with an autoimmune cytopenia or autoimmune hepatitis (not recorded which). CDR3 in amino acids: CASSGTDSYEQYF.